Following are 28 T cell receptor beta chains from one sample sequenced in a study of early T cells in non-severe SARS-CoV-2 infection. TCRdb used MiXCR to reprocess the 5' RACE reads, holding one entry per CDR3 protein. The table lists more than 50,000 distinct CDR3 sequences, 5.6% of them singletons. The sample consisted of whole blood. The receptors here all came from an adult who was a healthcare worker with PCR-confirmed SARS-CoV-2 infection or an uninfected control (not recorded which).

This clonotype was recorded many times. The chain has TRBV2 and TRBJ1-6, with D unclear. Trimming took off 6 bases at V and 12 bases at J, with 15 bases between the two ends. The CDR3 consists of 13 residues. The germline V gene has CDR1 SNHLY and CDR2 FYNNEI. The CDR3 loop reads CASRSDQRRPLHF. CDR3 DNA sequence: TGTGCCAGCAGATCCGATCAGAGGAGACCCCTCCACTTT.

This clonotype was seen repeatedly, ten times or more. This chain joins TRBV7-2 and TRBJ1-4; a weak D match, TRBD1 (6 bases). Germline values: CDR1 SGHTA, CDR2 FQGNSA. V dropped 3 bases and J dropped 2 bases, with 13 bases sitting between them. CDR3 length: 16 amino acids. The CDR3 protein is CASSFPKGGTNEKLFF. CDR3 DNA sequence: TGTGCCAGCAGCTTCCCTAAGGGGGGGACTAATGAAAAACTGTTTTTT.

The rearrangement links TRBV2 to TRBJ2-5, with TRBD2 identical over 9 bases. From germline, CDR1 is SNHLY and CDR2 FYNNEI. The CDR3 contains 17 residues. V dropped 6 bases and J dropped 4; count of bases not matched to a gene: 15. CDR3 coding DNA: TGTGCCAGCAGGGATCCCCGGACTAGCGCTGCTCCAGAGACCCAGTACTTC. It translates to CASRDPRTSAAPETQYF.

This clonotype was observed at least ten times. This chain uses TRBV25-1 with TRBJ2-1; the match to TRBD1 covers 7 bases. The junction had 7 bases not matched to a gene; V was cut back by 5 bases and J by 0 bases. In germline, CDR1 is MGHDK, CDR2 SYGVNS. This CDR3 spans 16 amino acids. CDR3 coding DNA: TGTGCCAGCAGTCTCCAAGGGGGCCGCTCCTACAATGAGCAGTTCTTC. Translating gives CASSLQGGRSYNEQFF. Full variable domain (missing parts from reference TRBV25-1 and TRBJ2-1): EADIYQTPRYLVIGTGKKITLECSQTMGHDKMYWYQQDPGMELHLIHYSYGVNSTEKGDLSSESTVSRIRTEHFPLTLESARPSHTSQYLCASSLQGGRSYNEQFFGPGTRLTVL.

The sample holds many counts of this clonotype. The chain employs TRBV18 and TRBJ1-1; D not certain. V was shortened by 0 bases and J by 13 bases, with 15 bases between the two germline ends. The CDR3 has 13 residues. Germline V gives CDR1 KGHSH, CDR2 LQKENI. This CDR3 reads CASSPPVRDLVFF. The CDR3 region has the DNA TGTGCCAGCTCACCACCGGTGCGGGATTTGGTTTTCTTT.

In its sample, this clonotype was seen many times. The V gene is TRBV6-6, the J gene TRBJ1-3; no reliable D call. Germline V gene sequence: CDR1 MNHNY, CDR2 SVGAGI (reference sequence). V dropped 0 bases and J dropped 0 bases, with 9 bases sitting between them. The CDR3 sequence is 16 residues long. The CDR3 sequence is CASSYSLGHSGNTIYF. CDR3 coding DNA: TGTGCCAGCAGTTACTCACTCGGTCACTCTGGAAACACCATATATTTT.

This clonotype was seen repeatedly, ten times or more. J is TRBJ2-3 and V is TRBV11-2; D ambiguous. The CDR3 has 16 residues. CDR1 is SGHAT and CDR2 is FQNNGV in the germline V gene. V gave up 1 base and J gave up 6 bases, with 17 bases separating them. CDR3 in amino acids: CASSLVGGTFGDTQYF. The CDR3 DNA is TGTGCCAGCAGCTTAGTGGGCGGAACCTTCGGGGATACGCAGTATTTT.

In this sample, this clonotype turned up many times. This chain uses TRBV24-1 with TRBJ2-3; 8 bases are a match to TRBD2. The V and J ends lost 4 bases and 3 bases, in that order; junction bases with no gene match: 11. In germline, CDR1 is KGHDR, CDR2 SFDVKD. CDR3 length: 17 residues. The CDR3 DNA follows: TGTGCCACCAGTGACCCCGGGAGGGGACGGGGGACAGATACGCAGTATTTT. Translating gives CATSDPGRGRGTDTQYF.

This clonotype has at least ten counts. The V call is TRBV12-3 or TRBV12-4, the J call TRBJ1-5, with D possibly TRBD1 on 5 matching bases. CDR3 length: 14 residues. The V gene lost 6 bases and the J gene lost 3 bases, with 12 bases spanning the gap. CDR3 nucleotide sequence: TGTGCCAGCAGACATGGGACGGACAATCAGCCCCAGCATTTT. Translating gives CASRHGTDNQPQHF.

This clonotype was counted between two and nine times. This chain connects TRBV3-1 to TRBJ1-1; no clear D. With 2 bases removed from V and 1 base from J, the gap between germline ends came to 8 bases. Germline lookup yields CDR1 LGHDT and CDR2 YNNKEL (reference sequence). The CDR3 totals 14 residues. The CDR3 is CASSQNAPNTEAFF. CDR3 DNA sequence: TGTGCCAGCAGCCAAAATGCACCGAACACTGAAGCTTTCTTT.

The chain is built from TRBV29-1 and TRBJ2-1, with D possibly being TRBD1 (5 bases). Germline CDR1 and CDR2: SQVTM and ANQGSEA. The length of the CDR3 is 11 residues. V lost 4 bases and J 8 bases, leaving 9 bases between the germline ends. Here the CDR3 DNA reads TGCAGCGTTGTCAGGGTTGATGAGCAGTTCTTC. The encoded protein is CSVVRVDEQFF.

At least ten counts were recorded for this clonotype. The V gene is TRBV7-9, the J gene TRBJ2-3; D uncertain. There are 12 residues in the CDR3. Germline V gene data show CDR1 as SEHNR and CDR2 as FQNEAQ (reference sequence). Trimming left V 8 bases short and J 2 bases short, with 8 bases between. The CDR3 DNA follows: TGTGCCAGCGGGTCCTACACAGATACGCAGTATTTT. Protein sequence: CASGSYTDTQYF.

This clonotype has a count of ten or more. The chain uses TRBV5-6 and TRBJ1-2; 8 nucleotides agree with TRBD1. Germline CDR1 and CDR2: SGHDT and YYEEEE. Trimming took 4 bases from V and 3 from J; bases not matched to a gene: 5. There are 14 residues in the CDR3. The CDR3 loop reads CASSQPGQDYGYTF. Written as DNA, the CDR3 is TGTGCCAGCAGCCAACCGGGACAGGACTATGGCTACACCTTC.

This clonotype was recorded at least ten times. One junction end disagrees with the germline gene, perhaps due to a read error. The V call is TRBV27, the J call TRBJ2-7, with D possibly being TRBD1 or TRBD2 (5 bases each). The length of the CDR3 is 14 residues. Germline V gene lookup returns CDR1 MNHEY and CDR2 SMNVEV (reference sequence). The CDR3 region is CASSSGTLSSEQYF. For the CDR3, the DNA is TGTGCCAGCAGTTCTGGGACCCTATCCTCCGAGCAGTACTTC.

This sequence joins TRBV19 and TRBJ2-4; D is undetermined. Germline CDR1 LNHDA, CDR2 SQIVND (reference sequence). Between the trimmed V and J ends, which lost 2 bases and 3 bases, there was a span of 14 bases. CDR3 length: 16 amino acids. In DNA form, the CDR3 reads TGTGCCAGTAGTATAATACAGACTCGTATCAAAAACATTCAGTACTTC. It is translated as CASSIIQTRIKNIQYF. Using reference TRBV19 and TRBJ2-4 for the parts outside the CDR3, the full variable domain is DGGITQSPKYLFRKEGQNVTLSCEQNLNHDAMYWYRQDPGQGLRLIYYSQIVNDFQKGDIAEGYSVSREKKESFPLTVTSAQKNPTAFYLCASSIIQTRIKNIQYFGAGTRLSVL.

Ten or more counts support this clonotype. The V gene is TRBV24-1, the J gene TRBJ2-2; D perhaps matches TRBD2 (6 bases). CDR1 and CDR2 (germline): KGHDR, SFDVKD. The CDR3 consists of 12 residues. Deletions cut 12 bases from V and 5 bases from J, with 12 bases between. CDR3 amino acids: CASGGLTGELFF. In DNA, the CDR3 is TGTGCCTCCGGGGGACTTACCGGGGAGCTGTTTTTT.

As for this clonotype: Sequence at one end of the junction differs from germline and may be a read error. The gene calls are TRBV24-1 and TRBJ2-7; D possibly corresponds to TRBD1 (6 bases). Germline lookup yields CDR1 KGHDR and CDR2 SFDVKD. This CDR3 comprises 15 residues. CDR3: CANSDLRDTTYEQYF. The CDR3 coding sequence is TGTGCCAACAGTGATTTACGGGACACAACCTACGAGCAGTACTTC.

This clonotype was detected ten times or more. The rearrangement links TRBV10-3 to TRBJ2-1; TRBD2 might be the D (6 bases). Germline V lookup: CDR1 ENHRY, CDR2 SYGVKD. Trimming pared 8 bases from V and 3 bases from J, leaving 17 bases between. This CDR3 comprises 15 residues. The CDR3 loop reads CAIGDRGGFYNEQFF. The DNA for the CDR3 is TGTGCCATCGGAGACCGTGGAGGGTTCTACAATGAGCAGTTCTTC.

The chain recombines TRBV27 with TRBJ1-2; D may be TRBD1 (5 bases). The V and J ends lost 5 bases and 8 bases respectively, with 12 bases between them. The length of the CDR3 is 12 residues. Germline V gives CDR1 MNHEY, CDR2 SMNVEV (reference sequence). The DNA of the CDR3 is TGTGCCAGCAGTCCCAGGGAGGGCGGCTACACCTTC. Its protein is CASSPREGGYTF.

This clonotype occurred many times. The chain combines TRBV4-2 with TRBJ2-7; D might be TRBD1 or TRBD2, each matching 6 bases. Germline-derived CDR1 and CDR2 are LGHNA and YNFKEQ. The CDR3 loop spans 12 amino acids. The V end lost 3 bases, the J end lost 12 bases, and 15 bases lay between the germline ends. The CDR3 DNA is TGTGCCAGCAGCCAGGGGGGCTATGGCACGTACTTC. Translating it yields CASSQGGYGTYF.

This clonotype was seen a few times. CDR3: CASSYVAGAVQETQYF. CDR3 bases: TGTGCCAGCAGTTACGTGGCGGGGGCCGTACAAGAGACCCAGTACTTC. J is TRBJ2-5 and V is TRBV6-2 or TRBV6-3, with D tentatively TRBD2 (7 bases). The germline V and J ends were trimmed by 2 bases and 2 bases, with 15 bases remaining between them. CDR1 MNHEY and CDR2 SVGEGT come from the germline V gene. The length of the CDR3 is 16 residues.

This chain connects TRBV19 to TRBJ1-6; the match to TRBD1 covers 9 bases. With 5 bases clipped from V and 5 bases from J, the junction kept 4 bases outside the gene matches. CDR1 and CDR2 from the germline V gene are LNHDA and SQIVND (reference sequence). The CDR3 is 15 amino acids. CDR3 sequence (DNA): TGTGCCAGTAGTGTCCGGGACAGGGATAATTCACCCCTCCACTTT. Translated: CASSVRDRDNSPLHF.

This clonotype was detected many times. The chain is built from TRBV4-1 and TRBJ1-1; D not certain. The germline V and J ends were trimmed by 3 bases and 1 base, with 12 bases remaining between them. The CDR3 totals 15 residues. In germline, CDR1 is MGHRA, CDR2 YSYEKL. Here the CDR3 DNA reads TGCGCCAGCAGCCACTCTACGCAATCGAACACTGAAGCTTTCTTT. Its translation is CASSHSTQSNTEAFF.

This clonotype came up many times. J is TRBJ1-2 and V is TRBV4-1; D call uncertain. V lost 4 bases and J lost 7, with 13 bases in between. CDR3 length equals 13 residues. Germline assignment: CDR1 MGHRA and CDR2 YSYEKL. CDR3 loop: CASSLQGRVGYTF. DNA of the CDR3: TGCGCCAGCAGCCTCCAAGGCCGTGTTGGCTACACCTTC.

This clonotype occurred a few times. This chain joins TRBV9 and TRBJ2-1; D unclear. The CDR3 contains 14 residues. V was trimmed by 3 bases and J by 0 bases, leaving 7 bases between them. The germline CDR1 and CDR2 sequences are SGDLS and YYNGEE. The DNA for the CDR3 is TGTGCCAGCAGCGGGCACCTCTCCTACAATGAGCAGTTCTTC. This codes for CASSGHLSYNEQFF.

This clonotype was seen at least ten times. This chain connects TRBV5-5 to TRBJ1-6; 10 bases are shared with TRBD1. Germline V gene lookup returns CDR1 SGHKS and CDR2 YYEKEE (reference sequence). This CDR3 spans 14 amino acids. Unmatched junction bases numbered 9, after V lost 4 bases and J lost 14 bases. For the CDR3, the DNA is TGTGCCAGCAGCCAACGGGACAGGGGATTCACCCTCCACTTT. Residues: CASSQRDRGFTLHF.

At least ten counts were recorded for this clonotype. The rearrangement uses TRBV7-2 and TRBJ2-2, with D perhaps matching TRBD1 or TRBD2 (5 bases each). CDR1 is SGHTA, CDR2 FQGNSA, per germline. The CDR3 is 15 amino acids. V gave up 0 bases and J gave up 6 bases, with 11 bases separating them. CDR3 sequence (DNA): TGTGCCAGCAGCTTAGCGAGGGGCACTGCCGGGGAGCTGTTTTTT. Its translation is CASSLARGTAGELFF.

The chain has TRBV30 and TRBJ1-2, with a possible D match to TRBD1 (5 bases). CDR1 GTSNPN and CDR2 SVGIG come from the germline V gene (reference sequence). This CDR3 contains 14 residues. The V end lost 5 bases, the J end lost 4 bases, and 17 bases lay between the germline ends. The chain's CDR3 is CAWQGRMVGYGYTF. The CDR3 DNA follows: TGTGCCTGGCAGGGACGAATGGTCGGCTATGGCTACACCTTC.